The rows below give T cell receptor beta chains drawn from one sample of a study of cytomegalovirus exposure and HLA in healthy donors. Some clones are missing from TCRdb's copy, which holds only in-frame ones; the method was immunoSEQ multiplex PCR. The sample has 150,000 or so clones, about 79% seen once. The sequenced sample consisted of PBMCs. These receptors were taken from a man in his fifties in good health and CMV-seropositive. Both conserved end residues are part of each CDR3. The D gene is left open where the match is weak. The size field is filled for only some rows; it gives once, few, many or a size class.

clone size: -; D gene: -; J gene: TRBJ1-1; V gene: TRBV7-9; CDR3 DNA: TGTTCCAGCAGCTTAGGGCTAGGGGTGAACACTGAAGCTTTCTTT; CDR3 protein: CSSSLGLGVNTEAFF
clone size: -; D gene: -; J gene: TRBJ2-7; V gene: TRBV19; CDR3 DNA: TGTGCCAGTAGTATAGGCCCCCAGGGCTACGAGCAGTACTTC; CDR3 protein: CASSIGPQGYEQYF
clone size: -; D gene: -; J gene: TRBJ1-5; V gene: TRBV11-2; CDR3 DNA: TGTGCCAGCAGCTTTTCAGGATCCTCGGGGGTCTCTCAGCCCCAGCATTTT; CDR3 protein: CASSFSGSSGVSQPQHF
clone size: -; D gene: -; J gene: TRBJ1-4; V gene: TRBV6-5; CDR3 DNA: TGTGCCAGCAGTTACCCTAAGGGGATGGATGAAAAACTGTTTTTT; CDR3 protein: CASSYPKGMDEKLFF
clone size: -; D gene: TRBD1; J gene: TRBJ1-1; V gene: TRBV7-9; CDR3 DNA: TGTGCCAGCAGCTTACGAGGGGGCTCATCCCGCACTGAAGCTTTCTTT; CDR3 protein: CASSLRGGSSRTEAFF
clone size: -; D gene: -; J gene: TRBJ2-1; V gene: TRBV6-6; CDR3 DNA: TGTGCCAGCAGCCGTCTAGGCCCCAATGAGCAGTTCTTC; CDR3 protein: CASSRLGPNEQFF
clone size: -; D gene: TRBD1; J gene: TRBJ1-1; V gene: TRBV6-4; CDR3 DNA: TGTGCCAGCAGTGACTCGGGAGACAGGGTCGGGGCTTTCTTT; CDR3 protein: CASSDSGDRVGAFF
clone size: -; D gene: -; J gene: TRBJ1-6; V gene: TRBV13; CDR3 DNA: TGTGCCAGCAGCCCCTCAGGGGAGACTTATAATTCACCCCTCCACTTT; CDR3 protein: CASSPSGETYNSPLHF
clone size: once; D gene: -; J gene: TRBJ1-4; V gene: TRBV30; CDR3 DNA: TGTGCCTGGAGACGGACAGCAACTAATGAAAAACTGTTTTTT; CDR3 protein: CAWRRTATNEKLFF
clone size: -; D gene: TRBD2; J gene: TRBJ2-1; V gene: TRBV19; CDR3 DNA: TGTGCCAGTCGCATTGGTGGACTAGCGGGGGGGAATGAGCAGTTCTTC; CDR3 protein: CASRIGGLAGGNEQFF
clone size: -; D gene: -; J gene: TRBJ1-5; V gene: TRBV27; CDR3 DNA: TGCGCCAGCTCCCACGGCGGGGAGTATAGCAATCAGCCCCAGCATTTT; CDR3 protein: CASSHGGEYSNQPQHF
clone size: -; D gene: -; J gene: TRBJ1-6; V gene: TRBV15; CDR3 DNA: TGTGCCACCAGCAAGGGGGTGCAGGCCTCGGCCAATTCACCCCTCCACTTT; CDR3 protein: CATSKGVQASANSPLHF
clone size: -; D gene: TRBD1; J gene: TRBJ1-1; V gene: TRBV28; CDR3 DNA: TGTGCCAGCAGTTCCACCGGACAGGGCGTCTATGAAGCTTTCTTT; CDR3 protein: CASSSTGQGVYEAFF
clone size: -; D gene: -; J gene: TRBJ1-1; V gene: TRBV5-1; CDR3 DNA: TGCGCCAGCAGCCGTGAGAACCGCCGGGAGCCTTCCACGGGTCGAGCTTTCTTT; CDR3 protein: CASSRENRREPSTGRAFF
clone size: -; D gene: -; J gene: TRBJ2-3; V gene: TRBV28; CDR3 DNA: TGTGCCAGCAGTTTTCCACAGGGCATAGATACGCAGTATTTT; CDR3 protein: CASSFPQGIDTQYF
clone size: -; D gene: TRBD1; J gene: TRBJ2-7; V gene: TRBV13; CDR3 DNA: TGTGCCAGCAGCCCCGGGACAGGGGGCCACGAGCAGTACTTC; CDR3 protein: CASSPGTGGHEQYF
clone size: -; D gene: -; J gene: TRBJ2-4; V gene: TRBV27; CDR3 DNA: TGTGCCAGCGGGTCGGGAGATCTGGCCAAAAACATTCAGTACTTC; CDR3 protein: CASGSGDLAKNIQYF
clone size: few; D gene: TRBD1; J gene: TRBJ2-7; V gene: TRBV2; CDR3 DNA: TGTGCCAGCAAGGCAGGGGGCTCCTACGAGCAGTACTTC; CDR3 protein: CASKAGGSYEQYF
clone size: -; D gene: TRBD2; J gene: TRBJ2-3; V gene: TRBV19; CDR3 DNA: TGTGCCAGTAGTATGGGAGGGACTAGCGGGAGGAGGGCAGATACGCAGTATTTT; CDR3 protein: CASSMGGTSGRRADTQYF
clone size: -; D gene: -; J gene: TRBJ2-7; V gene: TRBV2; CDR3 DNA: TGTGCCAGCGAACAGTCCTACGAGCAGTACTTC; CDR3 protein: CASEQSYEQYF
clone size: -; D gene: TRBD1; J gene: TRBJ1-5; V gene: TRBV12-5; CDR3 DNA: TGTGCTAGTGGTTCGGGACAGGTGGGCCCCAATCAGCCCCAGCATTTT; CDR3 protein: CASGSGQVGPNQPQHF
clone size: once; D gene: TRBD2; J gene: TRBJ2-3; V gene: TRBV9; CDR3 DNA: TGTGCCAGCAGCGGGACTAGCGGGGGGGCTAGCACAGATACGCAGTATTTT; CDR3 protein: CASSGTSGGASTDTQYF
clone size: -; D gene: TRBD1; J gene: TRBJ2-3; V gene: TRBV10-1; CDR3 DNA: TGCGCCAGCAGTGAGTTCGAGGGGGCGGGCGATACGCAGTATTTT; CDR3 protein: CASSEFEGAGDTQYF
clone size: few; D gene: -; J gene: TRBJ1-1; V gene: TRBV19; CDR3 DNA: TGTGCCAGTAGTCCAGGGTACACTGAAGCTTTCTTT; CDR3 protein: CASSPGYTEAFF
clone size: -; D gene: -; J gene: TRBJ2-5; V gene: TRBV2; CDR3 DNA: TGTGCCAGCAGTGAAGCGGAGACTAGGAGTCGAGAGACCCAGTACTTC; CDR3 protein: CASSEAETRSRETQYF
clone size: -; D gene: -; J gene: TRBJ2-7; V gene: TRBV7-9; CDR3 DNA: TGTGCCAGCAGCCCTCAAGGGACTGGAGGATACGAGCAGTACTTC; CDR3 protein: CASSPQGTGGYEQYF
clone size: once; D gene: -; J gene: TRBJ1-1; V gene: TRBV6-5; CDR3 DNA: TGTGCCAGCAGTTACGAACGGGACACTGAAGCTTTCTTT; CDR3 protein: CASSYERDTEAFF
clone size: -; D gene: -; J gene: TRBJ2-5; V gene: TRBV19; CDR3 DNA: TGTGCCAGTAGTATAGGGAGGGGGCCCCAAGAGACCCAGTACTTC; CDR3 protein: CASSIGRGPQETQYF
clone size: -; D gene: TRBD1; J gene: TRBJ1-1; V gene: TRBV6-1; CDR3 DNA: TGTGCCAGCAGGGGGGACAGAAGGAACACTGAAGCTTTCTTT; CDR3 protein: CASRGDRRNTEAFF
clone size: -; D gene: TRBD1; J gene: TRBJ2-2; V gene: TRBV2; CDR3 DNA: TGTGCCAGCAGTATTACAGGGGGCGAGTCCTCCTTTGTTTATTTGAACACCGGGGAGCTGTTTTTT; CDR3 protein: CASSITGGESSFVYLNTGELFF
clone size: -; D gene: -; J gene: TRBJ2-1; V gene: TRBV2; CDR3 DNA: TGTGCCAGCAGTGGGGCAGCCTCCTCCTACAATGAGCAGTTCTTC; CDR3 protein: CASSGAASSYNEQFF
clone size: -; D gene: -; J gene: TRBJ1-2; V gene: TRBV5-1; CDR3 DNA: TGCGCCAGCACCCCGGGAAACTCCTATGGCTACACCTTC; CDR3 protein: CASTPGNSYGYTF
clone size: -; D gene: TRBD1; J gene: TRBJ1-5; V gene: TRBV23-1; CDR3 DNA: TGCGCCACCTCCCGCGGACAGGGGGCGCTGAGTACGTATAGCAATCAGCCCCAGCATTTT; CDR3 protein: CATSRGQGALSTYSNQPQHF
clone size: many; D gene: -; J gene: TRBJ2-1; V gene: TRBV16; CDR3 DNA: TGTGCCAGCAGCCACTTGAGCGGATACAATGAGCAGTTCTTC; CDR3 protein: CASSHLSGYNEQFF
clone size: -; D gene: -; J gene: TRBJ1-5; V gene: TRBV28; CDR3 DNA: TGTGCCAGCAGTTTAAGTCAGGGCAATCAGCCCCAGCATTTT; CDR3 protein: CASSLSQGNQPQHF
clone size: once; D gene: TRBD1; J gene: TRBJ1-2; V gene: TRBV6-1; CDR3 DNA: TGTGCCAGCAGTCGTGGACAGGGTGGTGGCTACACCTTC; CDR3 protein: CASSRGQGGGYTF
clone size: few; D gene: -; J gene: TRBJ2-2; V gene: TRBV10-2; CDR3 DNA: TGCGCCAGCAGTGGAAGGACAGCCCCTAACACCGGGGAGCTGTTTTTT; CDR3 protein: CASSGRTAPNTGELFF
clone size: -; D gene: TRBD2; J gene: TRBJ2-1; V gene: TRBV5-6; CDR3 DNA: TGTGCCAGCAGTTTGACTAGCGGGAGCCCCAAGTCCTACAATGAGCAGTTCTTC; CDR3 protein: CASSLTSGSPKSYNEQFF
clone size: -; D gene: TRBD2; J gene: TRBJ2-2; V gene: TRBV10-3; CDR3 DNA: TGTGCCATCAGTGCCCTCTTGGGACTAGCGGGGGGGACAGGCACCGGGGAGCTGTTTTTT; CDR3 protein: CAISALLGLAGGTGTGELFF
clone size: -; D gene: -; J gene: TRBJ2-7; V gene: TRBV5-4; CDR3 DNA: TGTGCCAGCAGCTTCGACAGATCCTACGAGCAGTACTTC; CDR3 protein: CASSFDRSYEQYF
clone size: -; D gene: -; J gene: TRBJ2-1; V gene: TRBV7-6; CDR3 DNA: TGTGCCAGCAGCTTGCTGGGACAACCCAATGAGCAGTTCTTC; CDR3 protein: CASSLLGQPNEQFF
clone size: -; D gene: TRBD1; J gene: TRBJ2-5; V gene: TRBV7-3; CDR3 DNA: TGTGCCAGCAGCTTAACGGGGGACAGTGGAGAGACCCAGTACTTC; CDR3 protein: CASSLTGDSGETQYF
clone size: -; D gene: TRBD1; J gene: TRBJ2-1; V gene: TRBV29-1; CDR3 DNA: TGCAGCGTCATGACAGGGACCTACAATGAGCAGTTCTTC; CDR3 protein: CSVMTGTYNEQFF
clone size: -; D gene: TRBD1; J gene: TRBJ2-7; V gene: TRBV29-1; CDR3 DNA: TGCAGCGTTGATGGGACAGGCTCTAGCTCCTACGAGCAGTACTTC; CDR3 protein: CSVDGTGSSSYEQYF